The TCR beta chain under discussion was sequenced for a study of T cells in women clearing cervical HPV infection. Study information: Blood came at first lesion visit for cases, post-clearance for controls.

Study conclusions and caveats: TRBV6-7 relative abundance averaged roughly 0.099% in cases and about 0.17% in controls. Richness plus V gene abundances separated cases from controls with AUC about 0.83.

Details on this clone: Its target is unknown. The read ends 3 residues early relative to the CDR3; the germline J gene fills the gap.

All donors had a single incident cervical HPV16 infection, not prevalent. Here immunoSEQ multiplex PCR was the method, and the copy in TCRdb shows in-frame clones only, minus some. Here the sample table reports some 20,000 clones. Per germline, CDR1 SNHLY and CDR2 FYNNEI. This CDR3 spans 15 amino acids. The V segment lost 6 bases and the J segment 5 bases; nucleotides outside the gene matches: 7. This TCR came from a woman between 18 and 69 years old with a cervical HPV16 infection that either progressed to CIN3+ or cleared (not recorded which). The chain is built from TRBV2 and TRBJ2-2; TRBD1 agrees at 9 bases. Material: blood buffy coat. The CDR3 reads CASRTGQGGTGELFF. CDR3 bases read: TGTGCCAGCAGGACGGGACAGGGTGGAACCGGGGAG.